This TCR beta chain emerged from a study of T cell responses to AZD1222 COVID-19 vaccine. Produced via immunoSEQ multiplex PCR; TCRdb's table is partial and in-frame only. Seen here are about 160,000 clones, 80% to 90% observed once, and the top ten hold just over 5%. Unmatched junction bases numbered 1, after V lost 2 bases and J lost 4 bases. The CDR3 loop spans 13 amino acids. CDR1 and CDR2 from the germline V gene are SGHNT and YENEEA. The chain is built from TRBV11-3 and TRBJ1-1, with 7 bases lining up with TRBD1. The starting material was peripheral blood, obtained on day 0 of AZD1222 vaccination. The TCR originated in an adult in good health. The CDR3 spells CASSLPGGTEAFF. In DNA, the CDR3 is TGTGCCAGCAGCTTACCAGGGGGCACTGAAGCTTTCTTT.